The 32 T cell receptor beta chains reported below all come from one sample, sequenced in a study of shared clonotypes between healthy human individuals. Produced via immunoSEQ multiplex PCR; TCRdb's table is partial and in-frame only. The sample lists 450,000 to 500,000 clones, about 72% seen once, with about 12% in the top ten. Source material: PBMCs. The receptors here all came from a woman between 40 and 55 years old in good health. Some clones in this sample may be carry-over from other donors' samples.

This clone was seen a few times. The rearrangement uses TRBV30 and TRBJ2-5, with D tentatively TRBD1 or TRBD2 (5 bases each). The V gene's germline CDR1 is GTSNPN and CDR2 SVGIG (reference sequence). This CDR3 contains 16 residues. Trimming took 2 bases from V and 5 from J, leaving 21 bases between them. CDR3 loop: CAWSPGTAPMRETQYF. The CDR3 nucleotides are TGTGCCTGGAGTCCCGGGACGGCCCCAATGCGGGAGACCCAGTACTTC.

This chain links TRBV28 with TRBJ1-3, with a possible D match to TRBD1 (5 bases). Germline V gene lookup returns CDR1 MDHEN and CDR2 SYDVKM. V was trimmed by 8 bases and J by 2 bases, leaving 13 bases between them. The CDR3 has 14 amino acids. The CDR3 spells CASRGGGTGNTIYF. CDR3 nucleotides: TGTGCCAGCCGCGGGGGGGGGACTGGAAACACCATATATTTT.

The sample holds one count of this clone. This rearrangement joins TRBV7-2 to TRBJ2-5, with TRBD2 matching over 12 bases. The DNA end is more similar to TRBJ2-7, so the J call may be wrong. The CDR3 runs to 15 residues. CDR1 is SGHTA, CDR2 FQGNSA, per germline. CDR3 DNA sequence: TGTGCCAGCAGCTCCACTAGCGGGAGGTCCTACGAGCAGTACTTC. Its protein is CASSSTSGRSYEQYF.

The V gene is TRBV12-5, the J gene TRBJ1-2; D not resolved. V gave up 7 bases and J gave up 3 bases, with 12 bases separating them. Germline-derived CDR1 and CDR2 are LGHNT and FRNRAP. The CDR3 has 13 residues. CDR3 DNA sequence: TGTGCTAGTGCCGCGGACGGCTACTATGGCTACACCTTC. It encodes CASAADGYYGYTF.

J is TRBJ2-7 and V is TRBV7-2, with D uncertain. V lost 1 base, J lost 4 bases, and 14 bases lay in between. CDR1 is SGHTA and CDR2 is FQGNSA in the germline V gene. This CDR3 contains 15 residues. The CDR3 protein is CASSLEASVWYEQYF. The CDR3 DNA is TGTGCCAGCAGCTTAGAGGCGTCAGTTTGGTACGAGCAGTACTTC.

In the case of this clone: The same CDR3 also results from other DNA sequences found in this sample. This chain uses TRBV2 with TRBJ2-5, with D unclear. The CDR3 length is 12 residues. Germline assignment: CDR1 SNHLY and CDR2 FYNNEI. V lost 2 bases and J 5 bases, leaving 6 bases between the germline ends. CDR3 DNA sequence: TGTGCCAGCAGTGAACGCCGGGAGACCCAGTACTTC. As protein: CASSERRETQYF. The full variable domain, rest sourced from reference TRBV2 and TRBJ2-5, is EPEVTQTPSHQVTQMGQEVILRCVPISNHLYFYWYRQILGQKVEFLVSFYNNEISEKSEIFDDQFSVERPDGSNFTLKIRSTKLEDSAMYFCASSERRETQYFGPGTRLLVL.

The gene calls are TRBV11-3 and TRBJ1-1; D is perhaps TRBD1 (5 bases). Germline loops: CDR1 SGHNT, CDR2 YENEEA. The V end lost 9 bases, the J end lost 4 bases, and 12 bases lay between the germline ends. The CDR3 contains 12 residues. The CDR3 sequence: CASAGKGTEAFF. CDR3 bases: TGTGCCAGTGCAGGGAAAGGCACTGAAGCTTTCTTT. Based on the CDR3 plus reference TRBV11-3 and TRBJ1-1, the full variable domain is EAGVVQSPRYKIIEKKQPVAFWCNPISGHNTLYWYLQNLGQGPELLIRYENEEAVDDSQLPKDRFSAERLKGVDSTLKIQPAELGDSAVYLCASAGKGTEAFFGQGTRLTVV.

The chain uses TRBV7-9 and TRBJ2-5; 7 bases line up with TRBD2. J gave up 4 bases and V 5 bases, and 10 bases lay outside the gene matches. The CDR3 has 15 residues. CDR1 and CDR2 from the germline V gene are SEHNR and FQNEAQ (reference sequence). CDR3 in DNA: TGTGCCAGCAGCCCTCTGCGGGAGTTTCCAGAGACCCAGTACTTC. It codes for CASSPLREFPETQYF.

The chain carries TRBV4-2 and TRBJ2-5; D call uncertain. The J call may be mistaken, given a closer DNA end match to TRBJ2-7. The length of the CDR3 is 14 residues. Germline values: CDR1 LGHNA, CDR2 YNFKEQ. In DNA, the CDR3 is TGTGCCAGCAGCCAAGAGACGACCACCTACGAGCAGTACTTC. Translating it yields CASSQETTTYEQYF.

This clone was counted between two and nine times. The CDR3 region is CASSLGDRANTEAFF. CDR3 coding DNA: TGTGCCAGCAGTTTAGGGGACAGGGCGAACACTGAAGCTTTCTTT. The chain couples TRBV28 to TRBJ1-1; 9 bases map to TRBD1. Germline CDR1 is MDHEN and CDR2 is SYDVKM. Trimming took 2 bases from V and 1 from J; bases not matched to a gene: 2. The CDR3 contains 15 residues.

CDR3 nucleotide sequence: TGTGCCTCGGAGGGGTCAGGGGGCGCGAGCTACACCTTC. Residues: CASEGSGGASYTF. J is TRBJ1-2 and V is TRBV30; the match to TRBD1 covers 8 bases. V lost 7 bases and J lost 9; bases outside the gene matches: 13. In germline, CDR1 is GTSNPN, CDR2 SVGIG (reference sequence). This CDR3 has 13 residues. Full variable domain (rest looked up from reference TRBV30 and TRBJ1-2): SQTIHQWPATLVQPVGSPLSLECTVEGTSNPNLYWYRQAAGRGLQLLFYSVGIGQISSEVPQNLSASRPQDRQFILSSKKLLLSDSGFYLCASEGSGGASYTFGSGTRLTVV.

The table lists this clone with a few counts. The chain combines TRBV2 with TRBJ2-7; D possibly corresponds to TRBD2 (5 bases). Per germline, CDR1 SNHLY and CDR2 FYNNEI. V lost 3 bases and J lost 0, with 9 bases in between. The CDR3 runs to 14 residues. CDR3 bases: TGTGCCAGCAGTGAGGCGGGTAGCTCCTACGAGCAGTACTTC. Translated, it gives CASSEAGSSYEQYF.

The rearrangement uses TRBV4-1 and TRBJ2-7; D gene unclear. Germline V gene lookup returns CDR1 MGHRA and CDR2 YSYEKL. There are 19 residues in the CDR3. V was cut by 0 bases and J by 2 bases, with 23 bases left in between. CDR3 amino acids: CASSQDHPPGWGTPYEQYF. For the CDR3, the DNA is TGCGCCAGCAGCCAAGATCACCCCCCGGGCTGGGGAACCCCCTACGAGCAGTACTTC.

This chain uses TRBV18 with TRBJ2-7; 9 bases fit TRBD1. The CDR3 has 15 amino acids. Trimming removed 4 bases from V and 2 bases from J; junction bases left unmatched: 6. Germline CDR1 reads KGHSH; CDR2 reads LQKENI. CDR3 DNA sequence: TGTGCCAGCTCACACGGACAGGGGACCACCTACGAGCAGTACTTC. Its translation is CASSHGQGTTYEQYF.

The rearrangement uses TRBV27 and TRBJ2-5; TRBD2 matches 7 bases. CDR1 and CDR2 from the germline V gene are MNHEY and SMNVEV (reference sequence). The CDR3 runs to 14 residues. With V trimmed by 7 bases and J by 1 base, 6 bases remained unmatched. The CDR3 region has the DNA TGTGCCAGCAACCAGCGGGGCCCCCAAGAGACCCAGTACTTC. Residues: CASNQRGPQETQYF.

The chain has TRBV6-6 and TRBJ2-3, with 11 positions matching TRBD2. Germline V lookup: CDR1 MNHNY, CDR2 SVGAGI (reference sequence). Trimming removed 2 bases from V and 4 bases from J; junction bases left unmatched: 2. The CDR3 loop spans 15 amino acids. The CDR3 here is CASSYLLAGADTQYF. In DNA, the CDR3 is TGTGCCAGCAGTTACCTACTAGCGGGAGCAGATACGCAGTATTTT.

This chain joins TRBV2 and TRBJ2-5; tentatively, D is TRBD1 or TRBD2 (5 bases each). Germline V CDR1 and CDR2: SNHLY, FYNNEI. V shed 6 bases and J shed 4 bases, with 15 bases lying between them. CDR3 length: 14 residues. The CDR3 nucleotides read TGTGCCAGCAGCCAGGGACGGGCGGTAGAGACCCAGTACTTC. Translated, it gives CASSQGRAVETQYF.

The chain employs TRBV27 and TRBJ2-7, with D hard to call. The CDR3 is 13 residues long. Germline-derived CDR1 and CDR2 are MNHEY and SMNVEV (reference sequence). V was shortened by 8 bases and J by 3 bases, with 14 bases between the two germline ends. CDR3 amino acids: CASQKDPNYEQYF. The CDR3 DNA is TGTGCCAGCCAGAAGGACCCTAACTACGAGCAGTACTTC.

The V call is TRBV9, the J call TRBJ2-1; TRBD2 agrees at 7 bases. This CDR3 spans 16 amino acids. With 5 bases clipped from V and 6 bases from J, the junction kept 14 bases outside the gene matches. CDR1 is SGDLS and CDR2 is YYNGEE in the germline V gene. The CDR3 DNA follows: TGTGCCAGCAGTTCGAGCGGGATACTAGGGGTCAATGAGCAGTTCTTC. As protein: CASSSSGILGVNEQFF.

This clone was detected only a few times. The CDR3 DNA follows: TGTGCCAGCAGTTACCGGGAGGAGGGAGATACGCAGTATTTT. Translation gives CASSYREEGDTQYF. This chain uses TRBV6-5 with TRBJ2-3, with 7 positions matching TRBD2. Germline trimming cut 2 bases from V and 5 bases from J; bases unmatched to any gene: 4. Germline CDR1 and CDR2: MNHEY and SVGAGI. This CDR3 region has 14 residues.

This chain connects TRBV28 to TRBJ1-2; no clear D. Trimming took 5 bases from V and 8 from J, leaving 15 bases between them. Looked up from germline, CDR1 is MDHEN and CDR2 is SYDVKM. The CDR3 runs to 13 residues. In nucleotides, the CDR3 is TGTGCCAGCAGTCCACTAGGCCCCCAGGGCTACACCTTC. Protein: CASSPLGPQGYTF.

The V gene is TRBV10-3, the J gene TRBJ2-7; D is undetermined. Trimming left V 6 bases short and J 5 bases short, with 11 bases between. Germline-derived CDR1 and CDR2 are ENHRY and SYGVKD. The CDR3 contains 12 residues. The CDR3 sequence is CAISTVSNEQYF. The CDR3 DNA reads TGTGCCATCAGCACAGTTTCTAACGAGCAGTACTTC.

The genes are TRBV10-1 and TRBJ2-1, with 8 bases that match TRBD2. The V gene's germline CDR1 is WNHNN and CDR2 SYGVQD (reference sequence). V was clipped by 6 bases and J by 10 bases; unmatched bases: 14. The CDR3 runs 15 residues. Here the CDR3 DNA reads TGCGCCAGCAGCTCCGGGACTAGGACTGCTCGCGAGCAGTTCTTC. Its translation: CASSSGTRTAREQFF.

For this clone: This likely came from a read error, as a far larger clone is one base away. The J gene is TRBJ1-1, the V gene TRBV5-1; 8 bases are a match to TRBD1. This CDR3 contains 14 residues. Germline CDR1 and CDR2: SGHRS and YFSETQ. Losses at the gene ends were 5 bases for V and 1 base for J; bases not matched to a gene: 4. CDR3 DNA: TGCGCCAGCAGTGAGGGACAGGAGAACACTGAAGCTTTCTTT. Its protein product is CASSEGQENTEAFF.

This clone was seen a handful of times. The gene calls are TRBV18 and TRBJ2-5; D may match TRBD1 or TRBD2 (5 bases each). Trimming removed 3 bases at V and 2 bases at J, with 13 bases between. CDR1 is KGHSH and CDR2 is LQKENI in the germline V gene. The length of the CDR3 is 15 residues. DNA for the CDR3: TGTGCCAGCTCACCCGGGACGAATCAGCAAGAGACCCAGTACTTC. This translates into CASSPGTNQQETQYF.

V gene TRBV10-3 combines with J gene TRBJ2-7, with 12 bases aligning to TRBD2. The CDR3 is 12 amino acids. The V segment lost 8 bases and the J segment 4 bases; nucleotides outside the gene matches: 0. Germline assignment: CDR1 ENHRY and CDR2 SYGVKD. The CDR3 bases are TGTGCCATCGGGACTAGCGGGTACGAGCAGTACTTC. It is translated as CAIGTSGYEQYF.

The gene calls are TRBV2 and TRBJ2-7; TRBD1 is a possible D gene (5 bases). The CDR3 runs to 14 residues. Trimming left V 6 bases short and J 2 bases short, with 14 bases between. Germline V CDR1 and CDR2: SNHLY, FYNNEI. DNA for the CDR3: TGTGCCAGCAGGGACACACCGATTACCTACGAGCAGTACTTC. Amino acid sequence: CASRDTPITYEQYF.

This sequence joins TRBV11-2 and TRBJ2-5, with no clear D. The CDR3 covers 13 residues. Trimming pared 4 bases from V and 7 bases from J, leaving 13 bases between. In germline, CDR1 is SGHAT, CDR2 FQNNGV. The CDR3 sequence is CASSSALPGTQYF. In DNA form, the CDR3 reads TGTGCCAGCAGCTCCGCCCTACCCGGGACCCAGTACTTC.

With respect to this clone: Other nucleotide sequences from this sample produce the same CDR3. J is TRBJ2-4 and V is TRBV28; TRBD2 matches 8 bases. Germline V gene sequence: CDR1 MDHEN, CDR2 SYDVKM. V shed 5 bases, J shed 6 bases, and the junction held 9 bases outside the gene matches. The CDR3 loop spans 15 amino acids. The CDR3 loop is CASSPHSGRGNIQYF. DNA of the CDR3: TGTGCCAGCAGTCCTCACAGCGGGAGAGGAAACATTCAGTACTTC.

V and J are TRBV28 and TRBJ2-3, with D tentatively TRBD1 (6 bases). This CDR3 comprises 16 residues. Trimming took off 7 bases at V and 4 bases at J, with 21 bases between the two ends. Germline lookup yields CDR1 MDHEN and CDR2 SYDVKM. The DNA for the CDR3 is TGTGCCAGCACCGCGAACACAGGGTCAGGGGCAGATACGCAGTATTTT. Translated: CASTANTGSGADTQYF. The whole variable domain, filled in from reference TRBV28 and TRBJ2-3, reads DVKVTQSSRYLVKRTGEKVFLECVQDMDHENMFWYRQDPGLGLRLIYFSYDVKMKEKGDIPEGYSVSREKKERFSLILESASTNQTSMYLCASTANTGSGADTQYFGPGTRLTVL.

In this sample, this clone turned up a few times. CDR3 nucleotides: TGTGCCAGCAGCGTAGGGAGTAGGTCGAATCAGCCCCAGCATTTT. This encodes CASSVGSRSNQPQHF. The rearrangement joins TRBV9 to TRBJ1-5, with D unresolved. This CDR3 is built from 15 residues. Germline assignment: CDR1 SGDLS and CDR2 YYNGEE. Between the trimmed V and J ends, which lost 0 bases and 4 bases, there was a span of 11 bases. The full variable domain, in which reference TRBV9 and TRBJ1-5 provide the parts outside the CDR3, is DSGVTQTPKHLITATGQRVTLRCSPRSGDLSVYWYQQSLDQGLQFLIQYYNGEERAKGNILERFSAQQFPDLHSELNLSSLELGDSALYFCASSVGSRSNQPQHFGDGTRLSIL.

Concerning this clone: A junction end diverges from the germline sequence, so it may reflect a read error. The chain carries TRBV7-7 and TRBJ2-5, with TRBD1 identical over 7 bases. CDR1 is SSHAT, CDR2 FNYEAQ, per germline (reference sequence). The CDR3 consists of 14 residues. The CDR3 region has the DNA TGTGCTAGCAGCCCCAGACAGGGTAGAGAGACCCAGTACTTC. Translation: CASSPRQGRETQYF.